This is a list of T cell receptor beta chains from one sample in a study of cytomegalovirus exposure and HLA in healthy donors. TCRdb's table, derived via immunoSEQ multiplex PCR, lists solely in-frame clones and lacks some. The sample carries approximately 170,000 clones, 60% to 85% recorded once. Sample: PBMCs. These receptors all stem from a woman in her thirties or forties in good health and CMV-seropositive. The CDR3 runs from the conserved cysteine through the conserved F or W. Each record gives: J gene, D gene, V gene, clone size, CDR3 protein, CDR3 DNA. D genes are given only for firm matches. Clone size appears in some rows only: once, few, many, or a class for an expanded clone.

>TRBJ1-4|TRBD1|TRBV9|once
CASSVSGTGLSGEKLFF
TGTGCCAGCAGCGTATCCGGGACAGGGCTTAGCGGTGAAAAACTGTTTTTT
>TRBJ1-3|-|TRBV14|-
CASSQVIGGGGNTIYF
TGTGCCAGCAGCCAAGTGATCGGAGGAGGTGGAAACACCATATATTTT
>TRBJ1-4|-|TRBV7-9|-
CASSPGAGEKLFF
TGTGCCAGCAGCCCAGGGGCGGGTGAAAAACTGTTTTTT
>TRBJ2-7|-|TRBV6-5|-
CASRKTGIPYEQYF
TGTGCCAGCAGGAAAACAGGGATTCCCTACGAGCAGTACTTC
>TRBJ1-1|-|TRBV15|-
CATSARTHTEAFF
TGTGCCACCAGCGCCCGGACACACACTGAAGCTTTCTTT
>TRBJ1-4|-|TRBV5-6|many
CASSLASGFRATNEKLFF
TGTGCCAGCAGCTTGGCCTCAGGGTTTCGGGCAACTAATGAAAAACTGTTTTTT
>TRBJ2-1|TRBD2|TRBV7-2|-
CASSYSGGAQFF
TGTGCCAGCAGCTATAGCGGGGGCGCGCAGTTCTTC
>TRBJ1-2|-|TRBV30|-
CAWSVGLKVTNGYTF
TGTGCCTGGAGTGTCGGTCTCAAAGTGACTAATGGCTACACCTTC
>TRBJ1-3|TRBD1|TRBV28|-
CASKTGVGNTIYF
TGTGCCAGCAAAACAGGGGTCGGAAACACCATATATTTT
>TRBJ2-2|-|TRBV29-1|-
CSVDAGSGELFF
TGCAGCGTTGACGCAGGGTCCGGGGAGCTGTTTTTT
>TRBJ2-6|TRBD1|TRBV5-4|-
CASSPDRGPGLTF
TGTGCCAGCAGCCCAGACAGGGGGCCCGGCCTGACTTTC
>TRBJ2-5|-|TRBV5-1|-
CASSLGQTGQETQYF
TGCGCCAGCAGCTTGGGCCAGACAGGCCAAGAGACCCAGTACTTC
>TRBJ1-1|TRBD1|TRBV28|-
CASSLQGQPNTEAFF
TGTGCCAGCAGTTTGCAGGGACAGCCGAACACTGAAGCTTTCTTT
>TRBJ2-1|-|TRBV5-1|-
CASSLDPGQRLLF
TGCGCCAGCAGCTTGGACCCCGGACAGAGGCTACTCTTC
>TRBJ2-7|TRBD1|TRBV27|-
CASSPGQTYEQYF
TGTGCCAGCAGTCCGGGACAGACTTACGAGCAGTACTTC
>TRBJ1-1|-|TRBV19|-
CASSIQGSGTEAFF
TGTGCCAGTAGTATACAGGGGTCCGGCACTGAAGCTTTCTTT
>TRBJ1-1|TRBD1|TRBV27|-
CASSANRGRTEAFF
TGTGCCAGCAGTGCGAACAGGGGGCGGACTGAAGCTTTCTTT
>TRBJ2-5|TRBD2|TRBV7-9|-
CASSLEVTSGGAKTQYF
TGTGCCAGCAGCTTAGAAGTGACTAGCGGGGGGGCAAAGACCCAGTACTTC
>TRBJ2-1|TRBD1|TRBV27|once
CASSRRDSYNEQFF
TGTGCCAGCAGCCGTAGGGACAGCTACAATGAGCAGTTCTTC
>TRBJ2-7|-|TRBV27|-
CASSRKAGISLYEQYF
TGTGCCAGCAGCCGGAAAGCCGGGATCTCCCTATACGAGCAGTACTTC
>TRBJ1-5|-|TRBV4-2|-
CASSQEATGGKHQPQHF
TGTGCCAGCAGCCAAGAGGCTACCGGAGGGAAACACCAGCCCCAGCATTTT
>TRBJ2-6|-|TRBV19|few
CASSTAGSSGANVLTF
TGTGCCAGTAGTACTGCGGGTAGCTCTGGGGCCAACGTCCTGACTTTC
>TRBJ1-1|-|TRBV5-4|-
CASSLGGENFAFF
TGTGCCAGCAGCTTAGGGGGGGAAAATTTTGCTTTCTTT
>TRBJ2-6|-|TRBV6-1|-
CASKPAGANGLTF
TGTGCCAGCAAGCCAGCTGGGGCCAACGGCCTGACTTTC
>TRBJ1-1|TRBD1|TRBV27|-
CASSSDRGRFTEAFF
TGTGCCAGCAGTTCGGACAGGGGGCGTTTCACTGAAGCTTTCTTT
>TRBJ2-7|TRBD1|TRBV6-1|-
CASRPGQNLYEQYF
TGTGCCAGCAGGCCGGGACAGAATCTCTACGAGCAGTACTTC
>TRBJ2-2|TRBD2|TRBV7-2|-
CASSLLLAGGPGELFF
TGTGCCAGCAGCCTCCTACTAGCGGGGGGGCCCGGGGAGCTGTTTTTT
>TRBJ2-3|TRBD2|TRBV5-1|-
CASSRTSGETDTQYF
TGCGCCAGCAGCCGGACTAGCGGGGAGACAGATACGCAGTATTTT
>TRBJ2-7|TRBD1|TRBV19|-
CASGRTSTGGVYEQYF
TGTGCCAGCGGACGCACCTCGACAGGGGGCGTATACGAGCAGTACTTC
>TRBJ2-6|-|TRBV6-1|-
CASSPISGANVLTF
TGTGCCAGCAGTCCTATCTCTGGGGCCAACGTCCTGACTTTC
>TRBJ2-3|-|TRBV6-5|-
CASSKQARNTDTQYF
TGTGCCAGCAGTAAACAGGCCCGAAACACAGATACGCAGTATTTT
>TRBJ2-3|TRBD2|TRBV5-6|-
CASSLASGLDTQYF
TGTGCCAGCAGCTTGGCTAGCGGGTTAGATACGCAGTATTTT
>TRBJ2-7|-|TRBV5-4|-
CASSLGVGDYEQYF
TGTGCCAGCAGCTTGGGGGTAGGGGACTACGAGCAGTACTTC
>TRBJ2-3|-|TRBV5-4|-
CASSFEQSTDTQYF
TGTGCCAGCAGCTTTGAGCAAAGCACAGATACGCAGTATTTT
>TRBJ1-5|-|TRBV2|-
CASTAGDTSQPQHF
TGTGCCAGCACGGCAGGCGACACTAGTCAGCCCCAGCATTTT
>TRBJ1-3|-|TRBV9|-
CASRETGTNTIYF
TGTGCCAGCAGAGAAACAGGGACAAACACCATATATTTT
>TRBJ1-4|TRBD1|TRBV27|-
CASSSQGQKNEKLFF
TGTGCCAGCAGTTCCCAGGGACAGAAGAATGAAAAACTGTTTTTT
>TRBJ1-1|-|TRBV5-5|-
CASSFKNTEAFF
TGTGCCAGCAGCTTTAAAAACACTGAAGCTTTCTTT
>TRBJ1-1|-|TRBV6-5|once
CASSYSSGNVNTEAFF
TGTGCCAGCAGTTACTCCTCGGGTAATGTTAATACTGAAGCTTTCTTT
>TRBJ2-5|-|TRBV19|-
CASSYQGTQYF
TGTGCCAGTAGCTACCAGGGGACCCAGTACTTC
>TRBJ1-6|-|TRBV2|-
CASSVETAISPLHF
TGTGCCAGCAGTGTCGAGACAGCTATTTCACCCCTCCACTTT
>TRBJ2-3|-|TRBV25-1|-
CASRPTGTDTQYF
TGTGCCAGCCGACCGACAGGCACAGATACGCAGTATTTT